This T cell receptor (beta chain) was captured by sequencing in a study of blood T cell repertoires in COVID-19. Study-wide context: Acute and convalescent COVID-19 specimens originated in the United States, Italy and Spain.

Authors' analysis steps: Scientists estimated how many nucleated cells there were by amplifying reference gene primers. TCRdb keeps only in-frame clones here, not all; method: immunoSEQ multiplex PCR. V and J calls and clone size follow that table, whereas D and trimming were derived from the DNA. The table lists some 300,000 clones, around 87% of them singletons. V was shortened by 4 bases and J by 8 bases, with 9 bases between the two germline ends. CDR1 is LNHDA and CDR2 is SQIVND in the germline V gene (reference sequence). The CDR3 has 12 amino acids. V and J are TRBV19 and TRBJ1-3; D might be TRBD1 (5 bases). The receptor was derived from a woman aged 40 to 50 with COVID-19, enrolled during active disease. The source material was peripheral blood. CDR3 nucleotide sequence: TGTGCCAGTAGTAAATCGACAGACACCATATATTTT. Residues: CASSKSTDTIYF.